The present entry profiles one T cell receptor (beta chain) with its context. Antigen: not known. The data were obtained in a study of shared clonotypes between healthy human individuals. Naivety among CD8 cells was defined by CD45RO negativity and positive CCR7 selection, thereby excluding terminally differentiated effector memory CD45RA+ cells. Assay: immunoSEQ multiplex PCR; the TCRdb copy retains only in-frame clones and omits some. The sample has about 1,900,000 clones; about 95% are singletons. Germline-derived CDR1 and CDR2 are MDHEN and SYDVKM. CDR3 length equals 13 residues. Trimming stripped 3 bases from V and 15 bases from J, with 18 bases between. Study conclusions and caveats: Researchers found naive subsets generally carried larger estimated richness than memory subsets. The diversity represented, both genetic and in exposure history, was limited by few donors.

The sequence derives from a young man in good health. The chain links TRBV28 to TRBJ2-1, with D perhaps matching TRBD1 (6 bases). Sequenced: naive CD8+ T cells sorted from blood. The CDR3 region has the DNA TGTGCCAGCAGTTTCCTGAACGGGGTAGGGGGGTTCTTC. This encodes CASSFLNGVGGFF.